The sequence of this T cell receptor beta chain was determined in a study of T-cell memory formation after mild COVID-19. Study details: Largely donor-specific sequence clusters came from a couple of donors. Overall study findings and caveats: Day 15 to 85 contracting clones showed balanced CD4/CD8; later expanders leaned CD4+. Prior to infection, memory already included some responding clones, suggesting cross-reactive memory joined.

Germline V gene lookup returns CDR1 ENHRY and CDR2 SYGVKD. The length of the CDR3 is 15 residues. Trimming cost V 11 bases and J 0 bases, with 20 bases left between them. In this sample, this clonotype turned up a few times. Its antigen is unknown. TCRdb reanalysed the 5' RACE reads using MiXCR and keeps one entry per CDR3 protein. Among 500,000 to 600,000 distinct CDR3 sequences listed, more than 15% were seen once. Sequenced input: PBMCs or a T cell subset sorted from them (not recorded which). The origin of this receptor is an adult woman who had mild COVID-19 (a few samples of this study predate the infection). Cell type and time point are not known. This rearrangement joins TRBV10-3 to TRBJ2-7, with D perhaps matching TRBD1 (6 bases). CDR3 in DNA: TGTGCCGCAAGGCCCGAGTCAGGGGCCTCCTACGAGCAGTACTTC. Translation gives CAARPESGASYEQYF.